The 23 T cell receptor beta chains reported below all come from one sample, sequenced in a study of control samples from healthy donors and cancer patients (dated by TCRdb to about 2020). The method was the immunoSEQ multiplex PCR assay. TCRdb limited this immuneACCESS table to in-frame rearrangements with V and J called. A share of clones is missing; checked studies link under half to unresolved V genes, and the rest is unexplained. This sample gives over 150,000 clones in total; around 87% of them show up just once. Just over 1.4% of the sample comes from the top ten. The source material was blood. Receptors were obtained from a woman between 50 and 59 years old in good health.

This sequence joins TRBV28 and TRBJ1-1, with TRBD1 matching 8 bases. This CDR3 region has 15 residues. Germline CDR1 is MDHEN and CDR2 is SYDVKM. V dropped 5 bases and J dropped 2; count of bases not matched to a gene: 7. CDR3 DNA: TGTGCCAGCAGTGAACCGACAGGGGTTAACACTGAAGCTTTCTTT. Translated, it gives CASSEPTGVNTEAFF.

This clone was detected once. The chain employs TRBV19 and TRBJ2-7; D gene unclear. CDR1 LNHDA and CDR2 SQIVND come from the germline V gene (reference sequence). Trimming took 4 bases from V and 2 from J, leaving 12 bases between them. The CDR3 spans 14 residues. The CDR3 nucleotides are TGTGCCAGTAGTACCCCGGCAGGTACCTACGAGCAGTACTTC. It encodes CASSTPAGTYEQYF.

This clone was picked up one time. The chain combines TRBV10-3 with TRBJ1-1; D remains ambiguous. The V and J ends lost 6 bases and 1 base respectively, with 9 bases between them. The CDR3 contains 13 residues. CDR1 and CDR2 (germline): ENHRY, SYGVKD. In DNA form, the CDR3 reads TGTGCCATCAGCCAAACAGCGAACACTGAAGCTTTCTTT. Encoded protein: CAISQTANTEAFF.

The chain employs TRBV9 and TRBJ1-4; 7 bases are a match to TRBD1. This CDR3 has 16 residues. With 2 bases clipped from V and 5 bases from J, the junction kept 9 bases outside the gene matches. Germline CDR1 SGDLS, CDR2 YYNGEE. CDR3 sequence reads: CASSVTDRQGNEKLFF. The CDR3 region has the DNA TGTGCCAGCAGCGTGACTGATAGACAGGGAAATGAAAAACTGTTTTTT.

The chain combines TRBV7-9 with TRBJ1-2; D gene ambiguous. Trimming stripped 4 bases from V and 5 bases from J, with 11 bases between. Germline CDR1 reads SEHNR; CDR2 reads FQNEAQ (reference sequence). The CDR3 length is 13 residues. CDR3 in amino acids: CASSSRWDYGYTF. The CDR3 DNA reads TGTGCCAGCAGCTCGCGGTGGGATTATGGCTACACCTTC.

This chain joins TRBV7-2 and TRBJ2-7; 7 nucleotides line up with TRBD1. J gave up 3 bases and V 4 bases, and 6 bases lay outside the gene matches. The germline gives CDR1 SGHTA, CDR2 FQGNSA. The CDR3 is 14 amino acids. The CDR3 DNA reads TGTGCCAGCAGCTCCGGGACAGTCAGCTACGAGCAGTACTTC. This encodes CASSSGTVSYEQYF.

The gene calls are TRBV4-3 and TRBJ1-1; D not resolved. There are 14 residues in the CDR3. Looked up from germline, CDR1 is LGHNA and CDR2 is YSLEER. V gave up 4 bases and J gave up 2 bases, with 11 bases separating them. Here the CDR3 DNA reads TGCGCCAGCAGCCGATATACAGACAACACTGAAGCTTTCTTT. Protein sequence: CASSRYTDNTEAFF.

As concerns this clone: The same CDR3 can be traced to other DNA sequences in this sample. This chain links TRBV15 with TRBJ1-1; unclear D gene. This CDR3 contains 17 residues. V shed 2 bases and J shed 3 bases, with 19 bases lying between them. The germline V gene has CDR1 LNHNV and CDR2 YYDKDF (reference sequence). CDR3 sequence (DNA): TGTGCCACCAGCAGATTAAGGGCAGGAGGGTTCGACACTGAAGCTTTCTTT. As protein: CATSRLRAGGFDTEAFF.

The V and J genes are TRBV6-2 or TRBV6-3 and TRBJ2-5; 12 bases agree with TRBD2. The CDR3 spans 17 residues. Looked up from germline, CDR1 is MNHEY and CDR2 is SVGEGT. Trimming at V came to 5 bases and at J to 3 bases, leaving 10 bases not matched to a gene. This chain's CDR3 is CASSRTSGAPGKETQYF. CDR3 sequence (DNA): TGTGCCAGCAGTCGGACTAGCGGGGCCCCGGGAAAAGAGACCCAGTACTTC.

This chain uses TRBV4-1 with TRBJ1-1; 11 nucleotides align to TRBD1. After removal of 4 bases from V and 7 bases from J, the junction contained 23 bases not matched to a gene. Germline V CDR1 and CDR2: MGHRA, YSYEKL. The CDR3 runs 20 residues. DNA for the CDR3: TGCGCCAGCAGCCTTGGACAGGGGGCGCGGCTGGTGCTCCCATCTTTTGAAGCTTTCTTT. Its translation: CASSLGQGARLVLPSFEAFF.

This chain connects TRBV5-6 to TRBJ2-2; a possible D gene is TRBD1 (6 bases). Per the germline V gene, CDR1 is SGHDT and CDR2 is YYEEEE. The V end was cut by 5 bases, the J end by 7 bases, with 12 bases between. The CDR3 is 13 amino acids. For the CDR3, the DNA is TGTGCCAGCAGTGACAGGCCTAGCGGGGAGCTGTTTTTT. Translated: CASSDRPSGELFF.

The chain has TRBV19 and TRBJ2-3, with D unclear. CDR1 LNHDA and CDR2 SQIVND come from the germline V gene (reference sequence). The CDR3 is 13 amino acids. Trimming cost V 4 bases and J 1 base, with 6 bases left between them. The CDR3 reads CASSRAGTDTQYF. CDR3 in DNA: TGTGCCAGTAGTAGGGCAGGCACAGATACGCAGTATTTT.

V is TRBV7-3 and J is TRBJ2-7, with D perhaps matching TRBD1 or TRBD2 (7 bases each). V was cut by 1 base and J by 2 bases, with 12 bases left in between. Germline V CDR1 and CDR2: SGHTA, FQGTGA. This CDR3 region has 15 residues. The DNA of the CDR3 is TGTGCCAGCAGCTTAAGAGCAGGGGGGGCCTACGAGCAGTACTTC. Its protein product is CASSLRAGGAYEQYF.

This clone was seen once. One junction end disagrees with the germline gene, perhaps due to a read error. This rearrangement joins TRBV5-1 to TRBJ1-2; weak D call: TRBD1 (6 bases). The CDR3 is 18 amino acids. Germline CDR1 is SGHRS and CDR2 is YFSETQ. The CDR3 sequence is CASSLEAGGLGAGYGYTF. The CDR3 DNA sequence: TGCGCCAGCAGTTTGGAGGCTGGGGGACTGGGGGCTGGCTATGGCTACACCTTC. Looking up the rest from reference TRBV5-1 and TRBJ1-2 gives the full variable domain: KAGVTQTPRYLIKTRGQQVTLSCSPISGHRSVSWYQQTPGQGLQFLFEYFSETQRNKGNFPGRFSGRQFSNSRSEMNVSTLELGDSALYLCASSLEAGGLGAGYGYTFGSGTRLTVV.

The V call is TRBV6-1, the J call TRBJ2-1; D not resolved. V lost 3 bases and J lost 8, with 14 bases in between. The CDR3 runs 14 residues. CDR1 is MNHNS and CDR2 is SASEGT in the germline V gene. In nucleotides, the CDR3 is TGTGCCAGCAGTGAGGGTACTTCGCCCCATGAGCAGTTCTTC. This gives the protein CASSEGTSPHEQFF.

The CDR3 DNA reads as TGTGCCAGCATAAGCCTCACCGGGGAGCTGTTTTTT. It yields the protein CASISLTGELFF. V usage is TRBV6-6 and J usage is TRBJ2-2; D gene ambiguous. The germline V gene has CDR1 MNHNY and CDR2 SVGAGI (reference sequence). V gave up 7 bases and J gave up 4 bases, with 7 bases separating them. The CDR3 extends over 12 amino acids.

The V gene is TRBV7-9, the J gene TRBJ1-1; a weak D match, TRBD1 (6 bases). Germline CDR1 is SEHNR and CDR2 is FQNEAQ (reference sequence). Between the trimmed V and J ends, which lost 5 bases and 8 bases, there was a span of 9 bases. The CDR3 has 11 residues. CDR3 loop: CASSPQGEAFF. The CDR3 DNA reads TGTGCCAGCAGCCCCCAGGGGGAAGCTTTCTTT.

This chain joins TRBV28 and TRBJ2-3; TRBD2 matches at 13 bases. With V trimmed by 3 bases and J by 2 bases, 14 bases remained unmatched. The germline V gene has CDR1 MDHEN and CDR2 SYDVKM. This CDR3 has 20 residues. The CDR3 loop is CASSFPGTSGIPAHTDTQYF. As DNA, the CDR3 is TGTGCCAGCAGTTTCCCGGGGACTAGCGGGATCCCAGCCCACACAGATACGCAGTATTTT. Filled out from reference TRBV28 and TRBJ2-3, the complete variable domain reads DVKVTQSSRYLVKRTGEKVFLECVQDMDHENMFWYRQDPGLGLRLIYFSYDVKMKEKGDIPEGYSVSREKKERFSLILESASTNQTSMYLCASSFPGTSGIPAHTDTQYFGPGTRLTVL.

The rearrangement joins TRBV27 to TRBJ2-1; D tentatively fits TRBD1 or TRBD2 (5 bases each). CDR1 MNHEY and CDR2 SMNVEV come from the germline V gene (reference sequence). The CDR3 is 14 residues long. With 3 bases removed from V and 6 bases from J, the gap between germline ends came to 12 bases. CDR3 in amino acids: CASSFWPGSNEQFF. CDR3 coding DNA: TGTGCCAGCAGTTTTTGGCCAGGGAGCAATGAGCAGTTCTTC.

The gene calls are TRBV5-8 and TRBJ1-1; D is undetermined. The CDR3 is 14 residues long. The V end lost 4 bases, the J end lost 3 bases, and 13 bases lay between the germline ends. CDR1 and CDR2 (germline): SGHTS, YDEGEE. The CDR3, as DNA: TGTGCCAGCAGCACGAGAGAGGGCTACACTGAAGCTTTCTTT. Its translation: CASSTREGYTEAFF. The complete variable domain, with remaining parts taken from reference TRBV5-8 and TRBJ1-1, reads EAGVTQSPTHLIKTRGQQATLRCSPISGHTSVYWYQQALGLGLQFLLWYDEGEERNRGNFPPRFSGRQFPNYSSELNVNALELEDSALYLCASSTREGYTEAFFGQGTRLTVV.

The chain's CDR3 is CAISVANYGYTF. CDR3 in DNA: TGTGCCATCAGCGTAGCAAACTATGGCTACACCTTC. The V and J genes are TRBV10-3 and TRBJ1-2, with D unresolved. The germline V and J ends were trimmed by 6 bases and 2 bases, with 7 bases remaining between them. Germline lookup yields CDR1 ENHRY and CDR2 SYGVKD. The CDR3 runs to 12 residues.

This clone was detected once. Written as DNA, the CDR3 is TGTGCCAGCAGTAGCCCTGGACCGGAGGGGTATGGCTACACCTTC. Amino acid sequence: CASSSPGPEGYGYTF. The chain joins TRBV6-2 or TRBV6-3 to TRBJ1-2, with TRBD1 as a possible D gene (5 bases). The CDR3 sequence is 15 residues long. The germline V and J ends were trimmed by 5 bases and 5 bases, with 18 bases remaining between them. Per germline, CDR1 MNHEY and CDR2 SVGEGT.

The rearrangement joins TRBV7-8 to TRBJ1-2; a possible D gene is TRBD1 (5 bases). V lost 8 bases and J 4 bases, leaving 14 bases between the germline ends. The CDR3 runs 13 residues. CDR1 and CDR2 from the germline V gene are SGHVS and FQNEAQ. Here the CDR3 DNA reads TGTGCCAGCCTGCCCGGAGGGGCCTATGGCTACACCTTC. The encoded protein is CASLPGGAYGYTF.